Below, one T cell receptor beta chain is given with its context. What it recognizes is unknown. These data come from a study of cytomegalovirus exposure and HLA in healthy donors. Study observations and caveats: CMV serostatus was the sole immune exposure data available. Trimming of TCR beta V- and J-genes showed a link, identified in a later analysis, to a missense DCLRE1C variant. Per a later analysis, HLA-associated TCR beta chains showed more clonal expansion than other, equally common TCR beta chains. The study recorded 164 TCR beta chains that were cytomegalovirus-associated.

The PCR was carried out with 60 Vbeta primers and 13 Jbeta primers. Sequenced by immunoSEQ multiplex PCR; TCRdb stores in-frame clones only, minus some. The profile shows hundreds of thousands of clones, around 80% of them singletons. Germline-derived CDR1 and CDR2 are MGHRA and YSYEKL. V lost 2 bases to trimming and J lost 2 bases; unmatched junction nucleotides: 4. The CDR3 has 16 residues. Material for sequencing was PBMCs. This receptor was identified in a boy younger than 18 in good health and CMV-seronegative. The chain employs TRBV4-1 and TRBJ2-3; 10 bases line up with TRBD2. In nucleotides, the CDR3 is TGCGCCAGCAGCCAACCGACTAGCGGGCACACAGATACGCAGTATTTT. This codes for CASSQPTSGHTDTQYF.